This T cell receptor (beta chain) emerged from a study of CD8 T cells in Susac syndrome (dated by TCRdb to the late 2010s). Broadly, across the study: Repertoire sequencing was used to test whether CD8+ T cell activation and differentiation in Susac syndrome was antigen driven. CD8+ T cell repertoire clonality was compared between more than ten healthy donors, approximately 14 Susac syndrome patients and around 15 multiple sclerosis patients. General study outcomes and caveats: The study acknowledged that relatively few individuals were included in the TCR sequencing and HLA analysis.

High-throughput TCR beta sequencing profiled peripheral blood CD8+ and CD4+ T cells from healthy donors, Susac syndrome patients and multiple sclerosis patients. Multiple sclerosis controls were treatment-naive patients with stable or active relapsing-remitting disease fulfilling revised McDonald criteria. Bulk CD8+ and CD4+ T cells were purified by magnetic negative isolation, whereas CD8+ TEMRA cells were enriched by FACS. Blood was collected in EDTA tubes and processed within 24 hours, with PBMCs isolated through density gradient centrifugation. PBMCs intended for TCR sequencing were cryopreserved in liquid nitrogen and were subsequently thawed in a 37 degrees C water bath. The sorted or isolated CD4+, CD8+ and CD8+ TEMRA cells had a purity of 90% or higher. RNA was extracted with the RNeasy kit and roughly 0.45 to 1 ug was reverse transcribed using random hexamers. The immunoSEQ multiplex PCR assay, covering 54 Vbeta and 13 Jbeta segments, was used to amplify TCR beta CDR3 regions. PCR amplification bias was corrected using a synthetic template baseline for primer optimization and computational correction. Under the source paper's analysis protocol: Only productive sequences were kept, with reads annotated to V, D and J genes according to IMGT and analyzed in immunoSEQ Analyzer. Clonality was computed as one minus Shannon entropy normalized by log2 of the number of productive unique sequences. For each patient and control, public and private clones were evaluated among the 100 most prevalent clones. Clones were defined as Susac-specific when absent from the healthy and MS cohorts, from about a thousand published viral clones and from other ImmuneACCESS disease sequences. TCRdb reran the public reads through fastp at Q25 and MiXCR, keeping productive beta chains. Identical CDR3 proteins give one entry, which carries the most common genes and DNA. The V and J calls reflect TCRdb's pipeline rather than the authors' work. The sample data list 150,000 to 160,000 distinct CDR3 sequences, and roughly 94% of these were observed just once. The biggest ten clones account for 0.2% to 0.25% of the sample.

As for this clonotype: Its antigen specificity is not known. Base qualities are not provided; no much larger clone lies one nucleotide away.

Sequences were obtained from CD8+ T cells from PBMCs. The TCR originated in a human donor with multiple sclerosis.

For the CDR3, the sequence is CASSRLAGDTQYF. The base sequence is TGTGCCAGCAGTCGACTAGCGGGGGATACGCAGTATTTT. This sequence uses TRBV6-5 and TRBJ2-3; 11 of the junction bases match TRBD2. CDR1 MNHEY and CDR2 SVGAGI were looked up in the germline V gene. V ends up 5 bases short and J 6 bases short, with an unmatched junction base count of 1. Including the terminal cysteine and phenylalanine, the CDR3 comprises 13 residues. Only the CDR3 portion is preserved as DNA: 39 bases, with reading frame beginning at the first base.